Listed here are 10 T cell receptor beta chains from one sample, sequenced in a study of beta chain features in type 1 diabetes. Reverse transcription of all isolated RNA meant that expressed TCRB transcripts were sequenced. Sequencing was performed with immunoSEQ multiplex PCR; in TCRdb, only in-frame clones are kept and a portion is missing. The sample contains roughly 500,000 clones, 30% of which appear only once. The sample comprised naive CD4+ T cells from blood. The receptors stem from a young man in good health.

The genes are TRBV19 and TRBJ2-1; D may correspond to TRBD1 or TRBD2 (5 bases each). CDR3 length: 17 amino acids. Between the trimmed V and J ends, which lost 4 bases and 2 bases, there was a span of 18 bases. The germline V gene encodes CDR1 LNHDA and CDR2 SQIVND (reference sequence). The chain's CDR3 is CASSRLGPGRTYNEQFF. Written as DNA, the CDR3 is TGTGCCAGTAGTAGGTTAGGGCCGGGACGAACCTACAATGAGCAGTTCTTC.

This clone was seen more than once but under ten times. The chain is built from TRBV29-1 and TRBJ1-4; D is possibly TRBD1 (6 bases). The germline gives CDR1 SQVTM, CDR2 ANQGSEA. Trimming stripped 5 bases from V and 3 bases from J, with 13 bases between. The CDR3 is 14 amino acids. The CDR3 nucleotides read TGCAGCGTTCGGAACAGGGAACCTAATGAAAAACTGTTTTTT. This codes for CSVRNREPNEKLFF.

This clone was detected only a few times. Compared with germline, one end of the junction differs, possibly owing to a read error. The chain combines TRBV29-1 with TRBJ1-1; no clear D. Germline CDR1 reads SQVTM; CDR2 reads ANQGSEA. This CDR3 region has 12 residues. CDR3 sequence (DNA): TGCAGCGTTGAATGGAGGAACACTGGAGCTTTCTTT. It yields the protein CSVEWRNTGAFF.

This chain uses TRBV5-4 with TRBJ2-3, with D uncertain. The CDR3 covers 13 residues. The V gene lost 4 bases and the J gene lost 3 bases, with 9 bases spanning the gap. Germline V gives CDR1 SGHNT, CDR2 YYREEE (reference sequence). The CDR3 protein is CASSNSRTDTQYF. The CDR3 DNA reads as TGTGCCAGCAGCAATTCCCGAACAGATACGCAGTATTTT.

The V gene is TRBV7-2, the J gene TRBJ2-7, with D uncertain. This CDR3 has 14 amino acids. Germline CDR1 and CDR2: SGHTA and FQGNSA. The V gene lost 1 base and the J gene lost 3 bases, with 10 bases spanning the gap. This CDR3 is CASSLVTDYYEQYF. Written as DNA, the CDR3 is TGTGCCAGCAGCTTAGTCACGGATTACTACGAGCAGTACTTC.

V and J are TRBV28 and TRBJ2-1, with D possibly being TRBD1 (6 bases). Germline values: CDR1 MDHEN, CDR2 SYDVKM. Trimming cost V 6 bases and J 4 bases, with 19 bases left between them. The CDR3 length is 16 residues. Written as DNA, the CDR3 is TGTGCCAGCAGCCCTCCTGGACAGCCGACTTACAATGAGCAGTTCTTC. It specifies CASSPPGQPTYNEQFF.

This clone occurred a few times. The CDR3 DNA sequence: TGTGCCACCCGGGACTCACAAGAGACCCAGTACTTC. As protein: CATRDSQETQYF. V usage is TRBV10-3 and J usage is TRBJ2-5; TRBD2 might be the D (6 bases). V lost 10 bases to trimming and J lost 2 bases, with 11 bases between them. CDR1 is ENHRY and CDR2 is SYGVKD in the germline V gene. The CDR3 contains 12 residues.

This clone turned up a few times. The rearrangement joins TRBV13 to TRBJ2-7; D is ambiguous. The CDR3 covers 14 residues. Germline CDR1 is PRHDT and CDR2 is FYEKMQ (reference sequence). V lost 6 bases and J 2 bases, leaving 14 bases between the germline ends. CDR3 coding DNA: TGTGCCAGCAGACAAGCTGGCGGCACCTACGAGCAGTACTTC. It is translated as CASRQAGGTYEQYF.

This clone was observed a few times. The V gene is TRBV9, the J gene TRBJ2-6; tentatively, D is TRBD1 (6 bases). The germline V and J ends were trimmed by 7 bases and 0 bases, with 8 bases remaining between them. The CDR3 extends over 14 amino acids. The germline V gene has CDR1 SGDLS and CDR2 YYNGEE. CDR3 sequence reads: CASQGFSGANVLTF. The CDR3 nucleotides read TGTGCCAGCCAGGGGTTCTCTGGGGCCAACGTCCTGACTTTC.

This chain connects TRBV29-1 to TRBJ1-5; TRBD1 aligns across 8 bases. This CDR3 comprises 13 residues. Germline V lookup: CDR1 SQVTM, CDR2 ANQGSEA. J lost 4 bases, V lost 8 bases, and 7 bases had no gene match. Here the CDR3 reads CSSRTGPNQPQHF. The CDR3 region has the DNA TGCAGCTCACGGACAGGGCCAAATCAGCCCCAGCATTTT. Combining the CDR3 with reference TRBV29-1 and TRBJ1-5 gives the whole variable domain SAVISQKPSRDICQRGTSLTIQCQVDSQVTMMFWYRQQPGQSLTLIATANQGSEATYESGFVIDKFPISRPNLTFSTLTVSNMSPEDSSIYLCSSRTGPNQPQHFGDGTRLSIL.